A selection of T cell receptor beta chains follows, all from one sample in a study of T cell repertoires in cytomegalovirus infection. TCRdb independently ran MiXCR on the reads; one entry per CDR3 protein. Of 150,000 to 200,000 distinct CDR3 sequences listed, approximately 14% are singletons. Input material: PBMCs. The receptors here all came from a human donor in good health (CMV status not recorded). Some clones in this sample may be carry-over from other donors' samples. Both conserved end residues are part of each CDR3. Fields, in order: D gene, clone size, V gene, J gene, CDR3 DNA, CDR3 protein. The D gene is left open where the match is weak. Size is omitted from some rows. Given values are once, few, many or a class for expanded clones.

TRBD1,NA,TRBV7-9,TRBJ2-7,TGTGCCAGCAGGCCACTCCGACAGGGGGCCCCCTACGAGCAGTACTTC,CASRPLRQGAPYEQYF
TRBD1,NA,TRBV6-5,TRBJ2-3,TGTGCCAGCAGGTCCCAGGGGGTGTACACAGATACGCAGTATTTT,CASRSQGVYTDTQYF
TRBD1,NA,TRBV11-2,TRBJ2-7,TGTGCCAGCAGCTTACGAACAGGGGACGAGCAGTACTTC,CASSLRTGDEQYF
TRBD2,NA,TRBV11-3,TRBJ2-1,TGTGCCAGCAGCTTAGGCGGGGGGGGGGGCAATGAGCAGTTCTTC,CASSLGGGGGNEQFF
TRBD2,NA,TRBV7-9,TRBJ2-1,TGTGCCAGCAGCTTCCCCCCGGGACTAGCGTCCCGAAGCTCCTACAATGAGCAGTTCTTC,CASSFPPGLASRSSYNEQFF
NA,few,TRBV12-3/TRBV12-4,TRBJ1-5,TGTGCCAGCAGCTTGGGGTTAAGAGATCAGCCCCAGCATTTT,CASSLGLRDQPQHF
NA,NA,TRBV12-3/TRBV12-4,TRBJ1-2,TGTGCCAGCAGTTTCCCGGCCAACTATGGCTACACCTTC,CASSFPANYGYTF
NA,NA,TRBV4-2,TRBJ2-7,TGTGCCAGCAGCCAAGGAGGTGACGCCGCCTACGAGCAGTACTTC,CASSQGGDAAYEQYF
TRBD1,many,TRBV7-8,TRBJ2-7,TGTGCCAGCAGCCGGGACAGGGAGCGATCCTACGAGCAGTACTTC,CASSRDRERSYEQYF
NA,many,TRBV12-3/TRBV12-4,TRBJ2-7,TGTGCCAGCAGTTCTTTCCCGGACACCCTCTACGAGCAGTACTTC,CASSSFPDTLYEQYF
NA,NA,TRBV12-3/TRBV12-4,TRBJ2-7,TGTGCCAGCGGGTACTACGAGCAGTACTTC,CASGYYEQYF
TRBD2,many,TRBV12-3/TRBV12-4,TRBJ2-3,TGTGCCAGCAGTTACAGGACTAGCGGGCCTAGCACAGATACGCAGTATTTT,CASSYRTSGPSTDTQYF
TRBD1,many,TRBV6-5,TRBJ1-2,TGTGCCAGCAGTTACAGGGGACAGGATCTCTATGGCTACACCTTC,CASSYRGQDLYGYTF